These 22 T cell receptor beta chains came from one sample sequenced in a study of T cell repertoires in cytomegalovirus infection. Each CDR3 protein gets one entry after TCRdb re-called the reads with MiXCR. The sample lists some 350,000 distinct CDR3 sequences; about 28% were seen once. Their antigens remain unidentified. The sample in question was cultured PBMCs, obtained from culture after CMV antigen stimulation. The origin of the receptors is a human donor in good health (CMV status not recorded). Some clones in this sample may be carry-over from other donors' samples.

This clonotype was observed a handful of times. The gene calls are TRBV2 and TRBJ2-1, with 10 positions matching TRBD2. Germline trimming cut 6 bases from V and 8 bases from J; bases unmatched to any gene: 10. Germline assignment: CDR1 SNHLY and CDR2 FYNNEI. The CDR3 has 15 residues. The CDR3 region is CASSHRAGGSYEQFF. The CDR3, as DNA: TGTGCCAGCAGCCACCGAGCGGGGGGGAGTTATGAGCAGTTCTTC.

This clonotype came up many times. V and J are TRBV7-8 and TRBJ1-6; 7 bases agree with TRBD1. CDR3 length: 14 residues. V lost 6 bases and J lost 7; bases outside the gene matches: 6. The germline V gene encodes CDR1 SGHVS and CDR2 FQNEAQ. The DNA for the CDR3 is TGTGCCAGCAGGAGAGACAGGGAGAATTCACCCCTCCACTTT. Amino acids: CASRRDRENSPLHF.

The rearrangement links TRBV11-2 to TRBJ2-6; 10 bases map to TRBD1. Trimming cost V 4 bases and J 0 bases; bases outside gene matches: 12. The CDR3 consists of 20 residues. Germline lookup yields CDR1 SGHAT and CDR2 FQNNGV. CDR3 region: CASSSPRTGGTSSGANVLTF. The CDR3 nucleotides read TGTGCCAGCAGCTCCCCGCGGACAGGGGGAACCTCCTCTGGGGCCAACGTCCTGACTTTC.

This clonotype was detected a few times. J is TRBJ2-1 and V is TRBV29-1; TRBD2 matches at 10 bases. This CDR3 is built from 18 residues. Per the germline V gene, CDR1 is SQVTM and CDR2 is ANQGSEA. J lost 7 bases, V lost 4 bases, and 19 bases had no gene match. In DNA, the CDR3 is TGCAGCGTTGCCGACTCTGGATCACTAGCGGGAAGTTTGAATGAGCAGTTCTTC. Amino acid sequence: CSVADSGSLAGSLNEQFF.

V is TRBV20-1 and J is TRBJ1-6; TRBD1 matches at 9 bases. Germline V gives CDR1 DFQATT, CDR2 SNEGSKA (reference sequence). The CDR3 extends over 14 amino acids. V was pared by 1 base and J by 7 bases, with 2 bases of the junction left unmatched. The CDR3 DNA reads as TGCAGTGCTAGAGGACAGGGGGGGAATTCACCCCTCCACTTT. Translated, it gives CSARGQGGNSPLHF.

The sample holds many counts of this clonotype. The chain couples TRBV7-2 to TRBJ2-1; D may be TRBD1 or TRBD2 (5 bases each). CDR1 is SGHTA and CDR2 is FQGNSA in the germline V gene. Trimming removed 5 bases at V and 6 bases at J, with 17 bases between. The CDR3 runs to 15 residues. The CDR3 reads CASSPGPRGSNEQFF. The CDR3 bases are TGTGCCAGCAGCCCGGGACCGAGGGGAAGCAATGAGCAGTTCTTC.

The gene calls are TRBV29-1 and TRBJ2-1; either TRBD1 or TRBD2 may supply D (7 bases each). There are 15 residues in the CDR3. CDR1 SQVTM and CDR2 ANQGSEA come from the germline V gene. The germline V and J ends were trimmed by 4 bases and 8 bases, with 21 bases remaining between them. CDR3 region: CSVVAGGALAYEQFF. CDR3 in DNA: TGCAGCGTTGTAGCAGGGGGGGCCCTCGCCTATGAGCAGTTCTTC.

This clonotype was seen only a few times. The V gene is TRBV18, the J gene TRBJ2-1; TRBD1 matches 9 bases. The junction had 12 bases not matched to a gene; V was cut back by 2 bases and J by 4 bases. This CDR3 comprises 18 residues. Germline assignment: CDR1 KGHSH and CDR2 LQKENI. CDR3 sequence: CASSPEDRGTGWYNEQFF. The CDR3 nucleotides are TGTGCCAGCTCACCAGAGGATAGAGGGACAGGGTGGTACAATGAGCAGTTCTTC.

The chain combines TRBV4-2 with TRBJ1-5; D ambiguous. The germline CDR1 and CDR2 sequences are LGHNA and YNFKEQ. This CDR3 has 14 amino acids. V was cut by 1 base and J by 7 bases, with 11 bases left in between. In DNA form, the CDR3 reads TGTGCCAGCAGCCAAGGAGGATCGGGACAGCCCCAGCATTTT. It yields the protein CASSQGGSGQPQHF.

This rearrangement joins TRBV6-5 to TRBJ1-1, with D unresolved. V was trimmed by 6 bases and J by 0 bases, leaving 14 bases between them. The CDR3 extends over 15 amino acids. The germline V gene encodes CDR1 MNHEY and CDR2 SVGAGI. CDR3 sequence: CASSPGSLMNTEAFF. The CDR3 region has the DNA TGTGCCAGCAGCCCCGGGAGCCTCATGAACACTGAAGCTTTCTTT.

This CDR3 is CASSEANTEAFF. The CDR3 region has the DNA TGTGCCAGCAGTGAAGCGAACACTGAAGCTTTCTTT. The V gene is TRBV6-1, the J gene TRBJ1-1; D is undetermined. This CDR3 comprises 12 residues. Germline V CDR1 and CDR2: MNHNS, SASEGT. Trimming took off 0 bases at V and 1 base at J, with 0 bases between the two ends.

This clonotype appeared a few times. The chain couples TRBV28 to TRBJ1-5; 7 bases are a match to TRBD1. The J segment lost 1 base and the V segment lost 5 bases, leaving 8 bases of the junction unmatched. Per germline, CDR1 MDHEN and CDR2 SYDVKM. The CDR3 spans 16 residues. The CDR3 DNA reads as TGTGCCAGCAGTCAACAGGGGTTCTCGAGCAATCAGCCCCAGCATTTT. This codes for CASSQQGFSSNQPQHF.

This clonotype was counted between two and nine times. The chain uses TRBV6-5 and TRBJ1-1; TRBD1 matches 7 bases. Per germline, CDR1 MNHEY and CDR2 SVGAGI. J lost 8 bases, V lost 0 bases, and 6 bases had no gene match. The CDR3 is made up of 14 amino acids. The CDR3 reads CASSYSVGGTEAFF. CDR3 coding DNA: TGTGCCAGCAGTTACTCAGTAGGGGGCACAGAAGCTTTCTTT.

This clonotype was found once. The chain couples TRBV19 to TRBJ2-1, with TRBD2 matching over 7 bases. The CDR3 is 14 amino acids. Unmatched junction bases numbered 7, after V lost 7 bases and J lost 4 bases. Looked up from germline, CDR1 is LNHDA and CDR2 is SQIVND (reference sequence). Here the CDR3 DNA reads TGTGCCAGTATGAAAGGACTAGATTACAATGAGCAGTTCTTC. Translating it yields CASMKGLDYNEQFF.

The rearrangement uses TRBV7-2 and TRBJ2-3, with D perhaps given as TRBD1 or TRBD2 (5 bases each). Germline CDR1 and CDR2: SGHTA and FQGNSA. Trimming left V 5 bases short and J 3 bases short, with 18 bases between. The CDR3 is 16 residues long. The CDR3 spells CASSPRGGPGTDTQYF. CDR3 DNA: TGTGCCAGCAGCCCCCGGGGCGGCCCAGGGACAGATACGCAGTATTTT.

This clonotype was observed once. V and J are TRBV28 and TRBJ1-1; D remains unclear. Germline V CDR1 and CDR2: MDHEN, SYDVKM. Deletions cut 5 bases from V and 6 bases from J, with 19 bases between. CDR3 length: 15 amino acids. In nucleotides, the CDR3 is TGTGCCAGCAGTCCCAGCTTAGCGGAGTCGGCTGAAGCTTTCTTT. Its protein is CASSPSLAESAEAFF.

V is TRBV6-5 and J is TRBJ2-1, with D possibly TRBD2 on 6 matching bases. Looked up from germline, CDR1 is MNHEY and CDR2 is SVGAGI. This CDR3 spans 14 amino acids. The V end lost 6 bases, the J end lost 6 bases, and 15 bases lay between the germline ends. CDR3 in DNA: TGTGCCAGCAGCCGTAGCGGTATAATCAATGAGCAGTTCTTC. It codes for CASSRSGIINEQFF.

This clonotype was counted a few times. The V call is TRBV19, the J call TRBJ1-2; 9 bases align to TRBD1. Germline-derived CDR1 and CDR2 are LNHDA and SQIVND (reference sequence). This CDR3 has 15 residues. After removal of 2 bases from V and 5 bases from J, the junction contained 6 bases not matched to a gene. CDR3 in amino acids: CASSIWDRENYGYTF. In DNA, the CDR3 is TGTGCCAGTAGTATATGGGACAGGGAGAATTATGGCTACACCTTC.

The J gene is TRBJ1-4, the V gene TRBV12-3 or TRBV12-4; 9 bases are shared with TRBD1. This CDR3 contains 15 residues. Trimming at V came to 5 bases and at J to 5 bases, leaving 6 bases not matched to a gene. Here the CDR3 reads CASSNRGQGNEKLFF. The CDR3 bases are TGTGCCAGCAGTAACCGGGGACAGGGAAATGAAAAACTGTTTTTT.

This chain joins TRBV7-6 and TRBJ1-6; no clear D. CDR1 SGHVS and CDR2 FNYEAQ come from the germline V gene. The CDR3 sequence is 16 residues long. The ends were cut back, 4 bases at V and 5 bases at J, with 15 bases in the middle. The CDR3 protein is CASSSGGGKNNSPLHF. The DNA of the CDR3 is TGTGCCAGCAGCTCGGGTGGAGGGAAGAATAATTCACCCCTCCACTTT.

The chain has TRBV7-3 and TRBJ2-6; TRBD2 is a possible D gene (7 bases). The CDR3 has 13 amino acids. V was trimmed by 8 bases and J by 4 bases, leaving 9 bases between them. Germline V gene sequence: CDR1 SGHTA, CDR2 FQGTGA. The DNA of the CDR3 is TGTGCCAGCGGGGGGGCCGGGGCCAACGTCCTGACTTTC. This codes for CASGGAGANVLTF.

The chain couples TRBV7-8 to TRBJ2-5; D gene uncertain. The germline V gene encodes CDR1 SGHVS and CDR2 FQNEAQ. Trimming removed 3 bases from V and 3 bases from J, with 8 bases in between. The CDR3 has 13 amino acids. The CDR3 DNA reads as TGTGCCAGCAGCTTTGAGAGAAAAGAGACCCAGTACTTC. It specifies CASSFERKETQYF.